The 3 T cell receptor beta chains reported below all come from one sample, sequenced in a study of blood T cell repertoires in COVID-19. Libraries were prepared by immunoSEQ multiplex PCR; TCRdb keeps only in-frame clonotypes and omits some of them. The table shows about 160,000 clones, with around 90% occurring only once. Sequenced material: peripheral blood. These receptors were taken from a man between 18 and 29 years old with acute or convalescent COVID-19.

The chain couples TRBV27 to TRBJ2-3, with 10 bases aligning to TRBD2. Germline loops: CDR1 MNHEY, CDR2 SMNVEV (reference sequence). The CDR3 extends over 15 amino acids. V shed 5 bases, J shed 3 bases, and the junction held 5 bases outside the gene matches. CDR3 sequence reads: CASSVAGGGTDTQYF. CDR3 sequence (DNA): TGTGCCAGCAGTGTAGCGGGGGGCGGAACAGATACGCAGTATTTT.

This rearrangement joins TRBV2 to TRBJ1-1; possibly TRBD1 for D (5 bases). The CDR3 spans 14 residues. The V gene's germline CDR1 is SNHLY and CDR2 FYNNEI. Deletions cut 3 bases from V and 4 bases from J, with 12 bases between. CDR3 sequence: CASSEEGPGTEAFF. For the CDR3, the DNA is TGTGCCAGCAGTGAGGAGGGACCCGGCACTGAAGCTTTCTTT.

The V gene is TRBV3-1 (or the pseudogene TRBV3-2), the J gene TRBJ1-2; unclear D gene. This CDR3 contains 15 residues. CDR1 is LGHDT, CDR2 YNNKEL, per germline (reference sequence). Deletions cut 4 bases from V and 3 bases from J, with 15 bases between. The CDR3 DNA reads TGTGCCAGCAGCCCATCCGGGTTCGTAGACTATGGCTACACCTTC. Translation gives CASSPSGFVDYGYTF.